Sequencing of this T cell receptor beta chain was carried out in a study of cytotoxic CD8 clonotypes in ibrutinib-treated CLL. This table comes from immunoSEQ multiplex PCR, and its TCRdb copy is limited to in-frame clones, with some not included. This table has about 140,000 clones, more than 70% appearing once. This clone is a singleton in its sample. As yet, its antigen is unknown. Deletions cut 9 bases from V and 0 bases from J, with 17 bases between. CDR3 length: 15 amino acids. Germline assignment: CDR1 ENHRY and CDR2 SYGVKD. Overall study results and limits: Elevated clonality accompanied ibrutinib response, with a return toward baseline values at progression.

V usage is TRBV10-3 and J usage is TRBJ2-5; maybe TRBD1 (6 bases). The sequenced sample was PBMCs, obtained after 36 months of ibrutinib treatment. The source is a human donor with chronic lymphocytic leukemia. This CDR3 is CAIKNQQGYQETQYF. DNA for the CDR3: TGTGCCATTAAAAATCAACAGGGCTACCAAGAGACCCAGTACTTC.